The rows below give T cell receptor beta chains drawn from one sample of a study of T cell responses to AZD1222 COVID-19 vaccine. Method: immunoSEQ multiplex PCR; TCRdb's copy keeps in-frame clones and lacks some. Of roughly 130,000 clones listed, roughly nine tenths are singletons. Sample: peripheral blood, taken on day 0 of AZD1222 vaccination. The receptors derive from an adult in good health. CDR3s include the opening cysteine and the closing phenylalanine or tryptophan. The D gene is left open where the match is weak. Expanded clones are given a class, and other clones once, few, many or no size at all.

TRBV27,TRBJ1-1,-,-,TGTGCCAGCTGGAGCTTGAGTGCCCGGGACACTGAAGCTTTCTTT,CASWSLSARDTEAFF
TRBV5-4,TRBJ1-3,-,-,TGTGCCAGCAGCTCCTCGGGGGGCACCATATATTTT,CASSSSGGTIYF
TRBV6-5,TRBJ1-5,-,-,TGTGCCAGCAGTTCTCGCCGGGCCCGCAATCAGCCCCAGCATTTT,CASSSRRARNQPQHF
TRBV24-1,TRBJ1-5,once,-,TGTGCCACCAGTGCTTCACAGGGTCGGTATCAGCCCCAGCATTTT,CATSASQGRYQPQHF
TRBV5-1,TRBJ1-5,-,-,TGCGCCAGCAGCTTGGGAGGGGCCGAGCAGCCCCAGCATTTT,CASSLGGAEQPQHF
TRBV11-2,TRBJ2-2,-,TRBD2,TGTGCCAGCAGCTCCACCGCTGGGACTAGGGTCGAGACCGGGGAGCTGTTTTTT,CASSSTAGTRVETGELFF
TRBV30,TRBJ1-6,-,-,TGTGCCTGGAGTGGCGCTGGAGACCACTCACCCCTCCACTTT,CAWSGAGDHSPLHF
TRBV3-1/TRBV3-2,TRBJ2-1,-,-,TGTGCCAGCAGCCTCAGCTCCTACAATGAGCAGTTCTTC,CASSLSSYNEQFF
TRBV12-5,TRBJ1-2,few,TRBD1,TGTGCTAGTGGTTTGACCGCAGGGGGCTATGGCTACACCTTC,CASGLTAGGYGYTF
TRBV6-5,TRBJ1-1,-,TRBD1,TGTGCCAGCATCCAGGAAGGGGGCGTTTCTGAAGCTTTCTTT,CASIQEGGVSEAFF
TRBV3-1/TRBV3-2,TRBJ2-1,-,-,TGTGCCAGCATCCCTATCCACAATGAGCAGTTCTTC,CASIPIHNEQFF
TRBV18,TRBJ1-3,-,-,TGTGCCAGCTCACCACTGGCTCTTCGGGACACCATATATTTT,CASSPLALRDTIYF
TRBV7-6,TRBJ2-7,-,-,TGTGCCAGCAGCCCCGTGGCAGGTAGGACCTACGAGCAGTACTTC,CASSPVAGRTYEQYF
TRBV18,TRBJ1-4,-,-,TGTGCCAGCTCACCGCACGTGTGGCGTTCAGGCGAAAAACTGTTTTTT,CASSPHVWRSGEKLFF
TRBV11-3,TRBJ1-1,-,-,TGTGCCAGCAGCTTAGAGGGAAGAACTGAAGCTTTCTTT,CASSLEGRTEAFF
TRBV11-3,TRBJ2-2,-,-,TGTGCCAGCAGCCCGGATGGGGGTGGTACCGGGGAGCTGTTTTTT,CASSPDGGGTGELFF
TRBV5-1,TRBJ2-7,-,-,TGCGCCAGCAGGGCTAGCGTAAGCGAGCAGTACTTC,CASRASVSEQYF
TRBV18,TRBJ2-2,-,TRBD2,TGTGCCAGTTCCGGGACTAGCGATGCGAACACCGGGGAGCTGTTTTTT,CASSGTSDANTGELFF
TRBV27,TRBJ2-1,-,-,TGTGCCAGCAGTTCTTCAGGGAACAATGAGCAGTTCTTC,CASSSSGNNEQFF
TRBV3-1/TRBV3-2,TRBJ1-1,-,-,TGTGCCAGCAGCCTCCGTTTAGGGAGGGTGAACACTGAAGCTTTCTTT,CASSLRLGRVNTEAFF
TRBV19,TRBJ2-7,-,TRBD2,TGTGCCAGTAGTCCTGAACGGACTAGCGGGACCTACGAGCAGTACTTC,CASSPERTSGTYEQYF
TRBV18,TRBJ1-6,-,TRBD1,TGTGCCAGCTCACCACCGGTCGGACAGGGAAATTCACCCCTCCACTTT,CASSPPVGQGNSPLHF
TRBV14,TRBJ2-2,-,-,TGTGCCAGCAGCCGAGGGCTTGGGGTCCCCGGGGAGCTGTTTTTT,CASSRGLGVPGELFF
TRBV19,TRBJ2-3,-,-,TGTGCCAGTAGTAACCCGGAGGAAATCACAGATACGCAGTATTTT,CASSNPEEITDTQYF
TRBV19,TRBJ2-1,-,-,TGTGCCAGTAGCCAACCTGAAGGCGTTAAGGGGAATGAGCAGTTCTTC,CASSQPEGVKGNEQFF
TRBV25-1,TRBJ1-2,-,-,TGTGCCAGCAGTGAGCCTGGGGATGAGGGCATCCATGGCTACACCTTC,CASSEPGDEGIHGYTF
TRBV10-1,TRBJ2-2,-,-,TGCGCCAGCAGTCCGTCGGGCGGGACTGCCGGGGAGCTGTTTTTT,CASSPSGGTAGELFF
TRBV7-7,TRBJ2-5,-,TRBD2,TGTGCCAGCAGCCCCGGGGTAGCGGGAGTGGTCGAGACCCAGTACTTC,CASSPGVAGVVETQYF
TRBV7-9,TRBJ2-1,-,-,TGTGCCAGCAGCACGACAGGCGGGAAAGACTCCTACAATGAGCAGTTCTTC,CASSTTGGKDSYNEQFF
TRBV7-8,TRBJ1-2,-,TRBD1,TGTGCCAGCACCCCCGGACAGGGAACGTCTGGCTACACCTTC,CASTPGQGTSGYTF
TRBV7-9,TRBJ1-6,-,-,TGTGCCAGCAGCTTCGGCAGCCTTCTGTCCAATTCACCCCTCCACTTT,CASSFGSLLSNSPLHF
TRBV19,TRBJ2-5,-,-,TGTGCCAGTAGTGAAAGGGGTGTGGAGACCCAGTACTTC,CASSERGVETQYF
TRBV6-1,TRBJ2-7,-,-,TGTGCCAGCAGTGAGGGGGGGGACAGCTCCTACGAGCAGTACTTC,CASSEGGDSSYEQYF
TRBV7-2,TRBJ2-7,-,TRBD2,TGTGCCAGCAGCGCCACTAGCGGGAGCTCCTACGAGCAGTACTTC,CASSATSGSSYEQYF
TRBV7-9,TRBJ2-1,-,TRBD2,TGTGCCAGCAGCCCTAGCGGGACTTCAACCTACAATGAGCAGTTCTTC,CASSPSGTSTYNEQFF
TRBV5-4,TRBJ2-2,-,-,TGTGCCAGCAGCTTTAAAGGAGAAACCGGGGAGCTGTTTTTT,CASSFKGETGELFF
TRBV28,TRBJ1-2,once,-,TGTGCCAGCAGGGCCCGGGGGGAGGGCTATGGCTACACCTTC,CASRARGEGYGYTF
TRBV6-1,TRBJ1-2,-,-,TGTGCCAGCAGTGAAGCGCCCGGGGCCGGCTATGGCTACACCTTC,CASSEAPGAGYGYTF
TRBV27,TRBJ1-5,-,TRBD1,TGTGCCAGCAGTAAGCGGGTGGGACAGGGTCGGGTCCCAGTTAGCAATCAGCCCCAGCATTTT,CASSKRVGQGRVPVSNQPQHF
TRBV7-6,TRBJ2-1,-,TRBD2,TGTGCCAGCAGCTTTCTTAACGTACGGGAGGGCCAACGAAATGAGCAGTTCTTC,CASSFLNVREGQRNEQFF
TRBV6-5,TRBJ2-1,-,-,TGTGCCAGCAGTTACGCCAGCTCCTACAATGAGCAGTTCTTC,CASSYASSYNEQFF
TRBV7-8,TRBJ2-5,-,-,TGTGCCAGCAGGATAAAAGAGACCCAGTACTTC,CASRIKETQYF
TRBV6-1,TRBJ2-3,once,-,TGTGCCAGCAGTGAAGTAACCCTCACAGATACGCAGTATTTT,CASSEVTLTDTQYF
TRBV19,TRBJ1-3,-,-,TGTGCCAGTAGATCCAACCAGGGGAGAGGGACCATATATTTT,CASRSNQGRGTIYF
TRBV19,TRBJ1-6,-,-,TGTGCCAGTAGTATGCACAGGACCGCGAGCTCCTATAATTCACCCCTCCACTTT,CASSMHRTASSYNSPLHF
TRBV18,TRBJ1-1,-,-,TGTGCCAGCTCACCCGTGACAGGAGGGAACACTGAAGCTTTCTTT,CASSPVTGGNTEAFF
TRBV7-8,TRBJ2-1,-,TRBD2,TGTGCCAGCAGCTTAATGTCTAGCGGGGCCCCTAAAAATGAGCAGTTCTTC,CASSLMSSGAPKNEQFF
TRBV19,TRBJ1-5,-,-,TGTGCCAGTAGGGTTCGGGTCCGGAATCAGCCCCAGCATTTT,CASRVRVRNQPQHF